This TCR beta chain was recorded in a study of cytomegalovirus exposure and HLA in healthy donors. PCR was performed using 60 Vbeta and 13 Jbeta primers. Sequenced by immunoSEQ multiplex PCR; TCRdb stores in-frame clones only, minus some. The sample holds about 160,000 clones, roughly 85% seen once. Details on this clone: Antigen specificity is unknown.

The study's findings and limits: A later analysis revealed that TCR association rates differed between HLA loci, peaking at DRB1 and bottoming out at HLA-C.

This receptor was identified in a woman in her fifties or sixties in good health and CMV-seropositive. Material for sequencing was PBMCs.

The CDR3 spells CASSKFPGQNTEAFF. The CDR3 DNA reads TGTGCCAGCAGCAAATTTCCGGGACAGAACACTGAAGCTTTCTTT. The chain carries TRBV7-2 and TRBJ1-1, with D tentatively TRBD1 (6 bases). Germline V gene data show CDR1 as SGHTA and CDR2 as FQGNSA. The CDR3 has 15 residues. V was cut by 5 bases and J by 1 base, with 14 bases left in between.